Below are 21 T cell receptor beta chains sequenced from a single sample in a study of blood T cell repertoires in COVID-19. The table came from immunoSEQ multiplex PCR; TCRdb's copy has only in-frame clones and leaves some out. The sample shows 120,000 to 150,000 clones, 82% of them seen only once. Input material: peripheral blood. These receptor sequences come from a woman of 80 years or more with acute or convalescent COVID-19.

This sequence joins TRBV4-1 and TRBJ2-3; TRBD2 aligns across 9 bases. Germline CDR1 and CDR2: MGHRA and YSYEKL. The CDR3 runs to 15 residues. V lost 4 bases to trimming and J lost 1 base; unmatched junction nucleotides: 3. CDR3 sequence (DNA): TGCGCCAGCAGCCGATTAGCGGGGGGCACAGATACGCAGTATTTT. This gives the protein CASSRLAGGTDTQYF.

The rearrangement uses TRBV2 and TRBJ2-1; maybe TRBD1 (6 bases). Looked up from germline, CDR1 is SNHLY and CDR2 is FYNNEI. There are 17 residues in the CDR3. Trimming removed 2 bases from V and 9 bases from J, with 23 bases in between. The chain's CDR3 is CASSESQGQGFKLEQFF. CDR3 DNA sequence: TGTGCCAGCAGTGAATCTCAGGGGCAGGGGTTCAAGCTTGAGCAGTTCTTC.

This clone has only a few counts. V usage is TRBV19 and J usage is TRBJ2-2; 9 nucleotides line up with TRBD2. The CDR3 is 16 amino acids. CDR1 and CDR2 from the germline V gene are LNHDA and SQIVND (reference sequence). The J segment lost 4 bases and the V segment lost 6 bases, leaving 9 bases of the junction unmatched. The CDR3 loop is CASSLAGLRVTGELFF. As DNA, the CDR3 is TGTGCCAGTAGCCTAGCGGGGCTTCGCGTCACCGGGGAGCTGTTTTTT.

The chain uses TRBV21-1 and TRBJ2-7; TRBD1, the table's D call, was not compared with the DNA. TRBV21-1 is an annotated pseudogene. This CDR3 region has 15 residues. CDR3 region: CASSRPGQGIDEQYF. The CDR3 coding sequence is TGTGCCAGCAGCAGGCCGGGACAGGGGATCGACGAGCAGTACTTC.

The CDR3 is CAGRMFELFF. The CDR3 coding sequence is TGTGCCGGGAGGATGTTTGAACTGTTTTTT. V usage is TRBV27 and J usage is TRBJ1-4; D gene ambiguous. The V gene lost 11 bases and the J gene lost 12 bases, with 13 bases spanning the gap. The germline gives CDR1 MNHEY, CDR2 SMNVEV (reference sequence). The CDR3 sequence is 10 residues long.

The genes are TRBV2 and TRBJ1-6, with TRBD1 matching over 7 bases. The CDR3 runs to 12 residues. V shed 8 bases and J 14 bases; nucleotides not matched to a gene: 9. Germline CDR1 is SNHLY and CDR2 is FYNNEI. Here the CDR3 DNA reads TGTGCCAGCGCACAACAGGGGCCATCCCTCCACTTT. It encodes CASAQQGPSLHF. The complete variable domain, with remaining parts taken from reference TRBV2 and TRBJ1-6, reads EPEVTQTPSHQVTQMGQEVILRCVPISNHLYFYWYRQILGQKVEFLVSFYNNEISEKSEIFDDQFSVERPDGSNFTLKIRSTKLEDSAMYFCASAQQGPSLHFGNGTRLTVT.

The chain is built from TRBV6-5 and TRBJ2-2; maybe TRBD2 (6 bases). The V gene's germline CDR1 is MNHEY and CDR2 SVGAGI. V was clipped by 10 bases and J by 3 bases, with 15 bases between them. The CDR3 extends over 14 amino acids. In nucleotides, the CDR3 is TGTGCCACCAGGCCGGGGGTTCACACCGGGGAGCTGTTTTTT. This translates into CATRPGVHTGELFF.

The gene calls are TRBV28 and TRBJ2-7, with D possibly matching TRBD2 (5 bases). V was clipped by 6 bases and J by 3 bases, with 15 bases between them. Per germline, CDR1 MDHEN and CDR2 SYDVKM. This CDR3 region has 14 residues. The CDR3 DNA sequence: TGTGCCAGCAGCCCCCCTCCAGACTACTACGAGCAGTACTTC. Protein: CASSPPPDYYEQYF. The full variable domain, rest sourced from reference TRBV28 and TRBJ2-7, is DVKVTQSSRYLVKRTGEKVFLECVQDMDHENMFWYRQDPGLGLRLIYFSYDVKMKEKGDIPEGYSVSREKKERFSLILESASTNQTSMYLCASSPPPDYYEQYFGPGTRLTVT.

This chain uses TRBV5-1 with TRBJ1-2; 7 bases map to TRBD1. The germline gives CDR1 SGHRS, CDR2 YFSETQ. V trimming: 4 bases; J trimming: 4 bases; junction bases outside the gene matches: 4. CDR3 length equals 13 residues. The CDR3 is CASSMTGTYGYTF. The CDR3 DNA reads as TGCGCCAGCAGCATGACAGGGACCTATGGCTACACCTTC. The full variable domain, completed using reference TRBV5-1 and TRBJ1-2, is KAGVTQTPRYLIKTRGQQVTLSCSPISGHRSVSWYQQTPGQGLQFLFEYFSETQRNKGNFPGRFSGRQFSNSRSEMNVSTLELGDSALYLCASSMTGTYGYTFGSGTRLTVV.

The chain joins TRBV11-1 to TRBJ2-4; no definite D call. This CDR3 has 15 amino acids. Trimming removed 5 bases at V and 8 bases at J, with 19 bases between. Germline lookup yields CDR1 SGHAT and CDR2 FQDESV (reference sequence). The CDR3 region is CASSKGVTVVDIQYF. The CDR3 DNA reads as TGTGCCAGCAGCAAAGGAGTCACGGTCGTGGACATTCAGTACTTC.

V is TRBV5-1 and J is TRBJ2-7, with a tentative D call TRBD2 (5 bases). Germline V gene lookup returns CDR1 SGHRS and CDR2 YFSETQ. V shed 2 bases and J shed 0 bases, with 12 bases lying between them. CDR3 length: 15 residues. The CDR3 DNA follows: TGCGCCAGCAGCTTAGTACCTGAGGGCTCCTACGAGCAGTACTTC. This encodes CASSLVPEGSYEQYF.

V gene TRBV7-9 combines with J gene TRBJ2-2, with D unclear. In germline, CDR1 is SEHNR, CDR2 FQNEAQ (reference sequence). Between the trimmed V and J ends, which lost 3 bases and 3 bases, there was a span of 14 bases. The CDR3 has 16 amino acids. In DNA, the CDR3 is TGTGCCAGCAGCTTGGGCAGGCGTTTGGACACCGGGGAGCTGTTTTTT. This sequence encodes CASSLGRRLDTGELFF.

The gene calls are TRBV27 and TRBJ2-7; D unresolved. With 7 bases removed from V and 6 bases from J, the gap between germline ends came to 10 bases. The CDR3 loop spans 11 amino acids. Germline values: CDR1 MNHEY, CDR2 SMNVEV (reference sequence). The CDR3 loop is CASKSMAEQYF. In nucleotides, the CDR3 is TGTGCCAGCAAGTCGATGGCCGAGCAGTACTTC.

The V call is TRBV10-2, the J call TRBJ1-2; D gene ambiguous. Deletions cut 2 bases from V and 4 bases from J, with 11 bases between. CDR3 length: 14 amino acids. Germline-derived CDR1 and CDR2 are WSHSY and SAAADI. The CDR3 region is CASSEDGSGYGYTF. DNA of the CDR3: TGCGCCAGCAGTGAGGACGGGAGTGGCTATGGCTACACCTTC.

The count of this clone is one. The chain recombines TRBV7-8 with TRBJ2-6; TRBD2 agrees at 7 bases. This CDR3 is 17 amino acids long. Unmatched junction bases numbered 6, after V lost 1 base and J lost 3 bases. Germline CDR1 SGHVS, CDR2 FQNEAQ. CDR3 in amino acids: CASSLGIRGSGANVLTF. CDR3 in DNA: TGTGCCAGCAGCTTAGGGATACGCGGGAGTGGGGCCAACGTCCTGACTTTC.

The chain combines TRBV7-2 with TRBJ2-7, with 8 bases aligning to TRBD1. After removal of 4 bases from V and 3 bases from J, the junction contained 5 bases not matched to a gene. The CDR3 is made up of 14 amino acids. Germline V gene sequence: CDR1 SGHTA, CDR2 FQGNSA. CDR3 nucleotides: TGTGCCAGCAGCTGGACAGGGTCCTACTACGAGCAGTACTTC. It is translated as CASSWTGSYYEQYF.

Only a few counts were recorded for this clone. This chain links TRBV7-7 with TRBJ2-5; 12 bases match TRBD2. Per the germline V gene, CDR1 is SSHAT and CDR2 is FNYEAQ (reference sequence). This CDR3 has 16 amino acids. J lost 4 bases, V lost 5 bases, and 8 bases had no gene match. The CDR3 DNA sequence: TGTGCCAGCAGCCAAGGCTCTAGCGGGGGGGGAGAGACCCAGTACTTC. Residues: CASSQGSSGGGETQYF.

The chain uses TRBV18 and TRBJ1-2; the D gene is possibly TRBD1 (5 bases). Germline loops: CDR1 KGHSH, CDR2 LQKENI. This CDR3 is 13 amino acids long. The V gene lost 1 base and the J gene lost 4 bases, with 7 bases spanning the gap. The CDR3 DNA reads TGTGCCAGCTCACCACAGGGACTCTATGGCTACACCTTC. Protein: CASSPQGLYGYTF.

This chain joins TRBV5-4 and TRBJ2-1; no firm D call. V was pared by 2 bases and J by 6 bases, with 12 bases between. The CDR3 is 14 residues long. The germline CDR1 and CDR2 sequences are SGHNT and YYREEE (reference sequence). The CDR3 region is CASSFESRANEQFF. As DNA, the CDR3 is TGTGCCAGCAGCTTTGAGTCACGTGCCAATGAGCAGTTCTTC.

The chain couples TRBV5-1 to TRBJ1-1, with D perhaps TRBD1 (5 bases). Germline V gene data show CDR1 as SGHRS and CDR2 as YFSETQ. The germline V and J ends were trimmed by 4 bases and 2 bases, with 9 bases remaining between them. The CDR3 consists of 13 residues. CDR3 nucleotides: TGCGCCAGCAGCACGCAGGGTAACACTGAAGCTTTCTTT. Its protein product is CASSTQGNTEAFF.

In its sample, this clone was seen a few times. J is TRBJ1-2 and V is TRBV6-5, with unresolved D. This CDR3 comprises 13 residues. V was pared by 6 bases and J by 7 bases, with 15 bases between. CDR1 MNHEY and CDR2 SVGAGI come from the germline V gene. CDR3 coding DNA: TGTGCCAGCAGAATGACTGCATCCGTTGGCTACACCTTC. The encoded protein is CASRMTASVGYTF.